These 12 T cell receptor beta chains were sequenced from one sample in a study of cytomegalovirus exposure and HLA in healthy donors. With 60 Vbeta and 13 Jbeta primers, the PCR was carried out. TCRdb's copy holds only in-frame clones and misses some; the assay was immunoSEQ multiplex PCR. The sample has more than 85,000 clones; about 70% are singletons. The source material was PBMCs. Receptors originate from a female donor in good health and CMV-seronegative.

Of note for this clone: One end of the junction does not line up with germline, which may come from a read error. The rearrangement joins TRBV4-1 to TRBJ2-2, with D tentatively TRBD1 (6 bases). There are 17 residues in the CDR3. CDR1 is MGHRA and CDR2 is YSYEKL in the germline V gene. The CDR3 nucleotides read TGCGTCAGCAGCCAAGGTCAGGGGTCGGGTTACACCGGGGAGCTGTTTTTT. This gives the protein CVSSQGQGSGYTGELFF.

This clone was seen a few times. The chain's CDR3 is CASSTQAGDYNEQFF. In nucleotides, the CDR3 is TGTGCCAGCAGCACGCAGGCGGGAGACTACAATGAGCAGTTCTTC. This rearrangement joins TRBV6-4 to TRBJ2-1; TRBD2 aligns across 7 bases. The V gene end was trimmed by 6 bases and the J gene end by 3 bases; junction bases not matched to a gene: 8. This CDR3 has 15 amino acids. Germline CDR1 and CDR2: MRHNA and SNTAGT.

This clone was observed a few times. J is TRBJ2-2 and V is TRBV6-1, with D possibly matching TRBD2 (7 bases). Germline V gives CDR1 MNHNS, CDR2 SASEGT. Trimming cost V 5 bases and J 5 bases, with 15 bases left between them. The CDR3 is 15 residues long. CDR3: CASSKGGSPTGELFF. Here the CDR3 DNA reads TGTGCCAGCAGTAAGGGGGGGAGTCCTACCGGGGAGCTGTTTTTT.

This clone was picked up a small number of times. This rearrangement joins TRBV6-5 to TRBJ2-3, with 7 bases identical to TRBD2. The CDR3 spans 14 residues. V shed 0 bases and J 5 bases; nucleotides not matched to a gene: 2. CDR1 and CDR2 (germline): MNHEY, SVGAGI. The CDR3 nucleotides read TGTGCCAGCAGTTACTCTGGGGGGGGAGATACGCAGTATTTT. Protein sequence: CASSYSGGGDTQYF.

The chain carries TRBV27 and TRBJ1-4; 7 bases agree with TRBD1. Germline CDR1 reads MNHEY; CDR2 reads SMNVEV (reference sequence). V lost 5 bases and J lost 8; bases outside the gene matches: 11. This CDR3 is built from 15 residues. As DNA, the CDR3 is TGTGCCAGCAGTCGACAACAGGGGCCGGTGGAAAAACTGTTTTTT. It codes for CASSRQQGPVEKLFF.

This chain joins TRBV29-1 and TRBJ1-5; 7 nucleotides line up with TRBD1. The CDR3 length is 13 residues. Losses at the gene ends were 5 bases for V and 1 base for J; bases not matched to a gene: 2. From germline, CDR1 is SQVTM and CDR2 ANQGSEA. The CDR3 nucleotides are TGCAGCGTTTGGGGACAGAGCAATCAGCCCCAGCATTTT. Translated, it gives CSVWGQSNQPQHF.

The chain links TRBV7-8 to TRBJ2-1, with TRBD2 identical over 10 bases. The CDR3 has 15 amino acids. Germline CDR1 reads SGHVS; CDR2 reads FQNEAQ. The V and J ends lost 5 bases and 5 bases, in that order; junction bases with no gene match: 6. CDR3 in amino acids: CASSPLAGSDNEQFF. The CDR3 region has the DNA TGTGCCAGCAGCCCACTAGCGGGAAGCGACAATGAGCAGTTCTTC. Complete variable domain (other parts from reference TRBV7-8 and TRBJ2-1): GAGVSQSPRYKVAKRGQDVALRCDPISGHVSLFWYQQALGQGPEFLTYFQNEAQLDKSGLPSDRFFAERPEGSVSTLKIQRTQQEDSAVYLCASSPLAGSDNEQFFGPGTRLTVL.

The rearrangement uses TRBV5-4 and TRBJ2-1; 12 nucleotides line up with TRBD2. V shed 0 bases, J shed 7 bases, and the junction held 5 bases outside the gene matches. Germline lookup yields CDR1 SGHNT and CDR2 YYREEE (reference sequence). CDR3 length equals 16 residues. In nucleotides, the CDR3 is TGTGCCAGCAGCTTGGGACTAGCGGGAGTCCGGAATGAGCAGTTCTTC. Protein sequence: CASSLGLAGVRNEQFF.

This rearrangement joins TRBV6-1 to TRBJ2-1, with D perhaps TRBD2 (6 bases). This CDR3 region has 15 residues. V lost 0 bases and J lost 0, with 6 bases in between. The V gene's germline CDR1 is MNHNS and CDR2 SASEGT. The CDR3 loop reads CASSEAGGSYNEQFF. CDR3 DNA sequence: TGTGCCAGCAGTGAAGCGGGGGGCTCCTACAATGAGCAGTTCTTC.

The chain combines TRBV21-1 with TRBJ2-1; the table's D call TRBD2 went unverified against the DNA. TRBV21-1 represents a pseudogene. This CDR3 region has 20 residues. CDR3 sequence reads: CASSGPSEREIAGGYNEQFF. CDR3 coding DNA: TGTGCCAGCAGCGGACCAAGTGAGCGGGAGATCGCCGGGGGGTACAATGAGCAGTTCTTC.

The genes are TRBV7-9 and TRBJ2-2; 7 nucleotides agree with TRBD2. Germline trimming cut 5 bases from V and 2 bases from J; bases unmatched to any gene: 5. CDR3 size: 15 residues. The V gene's germline CDR1 is SEHNR and CDR2 FQNEAQ (reference sequence). CDR3 DNA: TGTGCCAGCAGCCCTCCGGGGGGAAACACCGGGGAGCTGTTTTTT. This gives the protein CASSPPGGNTGELFF.

The chain joins TRBV6-6 to TRBJ2-1; TRBD2 aligns across 10 bases. The germline CDR1 and CDR2 sequences are MNHNY and SVGAGI (reference sequence). The CDR3 spans 12 residues. V trimming: 10 bases; J trimming: 7 bases; junction bases outside the gene matches: 4. The CDR3 spells CATKRGGNEQFF. The CDR3, as DNA: TGTGCCACCAAGCGGGGGGGGAATGAGCAGTTCTTC.